This TCR beta chain was captured in a study of shared clonotypes between healthy human individuals. CD45RO-negative cells were positively selected for CCR7, leaving out terminally differentiated effector memory CD45RA+ cells. Profiling relied on immunoSEQ multiplex PCR, and the TCRdb table lists in-frame clones only, not all of them. Among about 2 million clones listed, about 95% were seen once. Trimming took 3 bases from V and 2 from J; bases not matched to a gene: 4. The germline gives CDR1 SGHNT, CDR2 YYREEE (reference sequence). The CDR3 extends over 15 amino acids. This receptor was obtained from a man aged 18 to 30 in good health. V and J are TRBV5-4 and TRBJ2-1; 8 bases are a match to TRBD1. The sequenced material came from naive CD8+ T cells sorted from blood. The CDR3 sequence: CASSSETGAYNEQFF. The CDR3, as DNA: TGTGCCAGCAGCTCGGAGACAGGGGCCTACAATGAGCAGTTCTTC. The full variable domain, in which reference TRBV5-4 and TRBJ2-1 provide the parts outside the CDR3, is ETGVTQSPTHLIKTRGQQVTLRCSSQSGHNTVSWYQQALGQGPQFIFQYYREEENGRGNFPPRFSGLQFPNYSSELNVNALELDDSALYLCASSSETGAYNEQFFGPGTRLTVL.